A selection of T cell receptor beta chains follows, all from one sample in a study of T cell responses to AZD1222 COVID-19 vaccine. Clones were read by immunoSEQ multiplex PCR, and TCRdb kept only the in-frame ones, dropping some. The data contain 120,000 or so clones, about nine tenths of them singletons. The sample here was peripheral blood, taken on day 0 of AZD1222 vaccination. The receptors were sampled from an adult in good health. Both conserved end residues are part of each CDR3. The order of the fields is J gene, V gene, D gene, clone size, CDR3 length, CDR3 protein, CDR3 DNA. The D gene is left open where the match is weak. Rows may omit the clone size; those that give it use once, few, many or a size class.

TRBJ1-4 TRBV6-5 . few 15 CASNTRRATNEKLFF TGTGCCAGCAACACCCGGCGGGCAACTAATGAAAAACTGTTTTTT
TRBJ2-1 TRBV11-3 TRBD2 . 15 CASSLVSGRANEQFF TGTGCCAGCAGCTTAGTCAGCGGGAGGGCAAATGAGCAGTTCTTC
TRBJ2-1 TRBV12-3/TRBV12-4 . . 12 CASSLTTTPQFF TGTGCCAGCAGTTTGACTACTACCCCCCAGTTCTTC
TRBJ2-1 TRBV28 . . 11 CASSRGNEQFF TGTGCCAGCAGCAGGGGTAATGAGCAGTTCTTC
TRBJ1-3 TRBV28 TRBD1 . 17 CASSLYPQGARGNTIYF TGTGCCAGCAGTTTATACCCTCAGGGGGCGCGAGGAAACACCATATATTTT
TRBJ1-2 TRBV12-3/TRBV12-4 . . 13 CASSFSNVHGYTF TGTGCCAGCAGTTTTTCGAACGTCCATGGCTACACCTTC
TRBJ1-1 TRBV6-5 . once 15 CASSFMGALGPEAFF TGTGCCAGCAGTTTTATGGGGGCATTGGGCCCTGAAGCTTTCTTT
TRBJ1-2 TRBV5-1 TRBD1 . 13 CASSYDRAGGYTF TGCGCCAGCAGCTACGACAGGGCGGGAGGCTACACCTTC
TRBJ1-1 TRBV7-6 . . 14 CASTLGDRDTEAFF TGTGCCAGCACCCTGGGCGATAGGGACACTGAAGCTTTCTTT
TRBJ1-4 TRBV27 . . 12 CASSWQGEKLFF TGTGCCAGCAGCTGGCAGGGGGAAAAACTGTTTTTT
TRBJ2-5 TRBV12-3/TRBV12-4 TRBD2 . 13 CASSPGGRETQYF TGTGCCAGCAGTCCGGGGGGGCGCGAGACCCAGTACTTC
TRBJ1-2 TRBV7-2 TRBD1 . 13 CASSLTGEHGYTF TGTGCCAGCAGCTTGACAGGGGAACATGGCTACACCTTC
TRBJ1-2 TRBV5-1 TRBD1 . 16 CASSLGQGGGNYGYTF TGCGCCAGCAGCTTGGGACAGGGGGGCGGAAACTATGGCTACACCTTC
TRBJ2-7 TRBV5-1 . . 11 CASRETGEQYF TGCGCCAGCAGGGAGACGGGGGAGCAGTACTTC